The T cell receptor (beta chain) under discussion was sequenced for a study of control samples from healthy donors and cancer patients. Germline CDR1 is SGHRS and CDR2 is YFSETQ. Trimming removed 5 bases from V and 6 bases from J; junction bases left unmatched: 9. The CDR3 loop spans 14 amino acids. The sample holds one count of this clone. The data were produced by immunoSEQ multiplex PCR, yet TCRdb's version contains in-frame clones alone and is incomplete. The table shows about 80,000 clones, with 91% occurring only once. The sample consisted of blood. The clonotype originates from a man aged 50 to 59 in good health. The chain has TRBV5-1 and TRBJ2-7, with 9 bases that match TRBD1. Written as DNA, the CDR3 is TGCGCCAGCAGTTCCGGGACAGGGTCCCGCGAGCAGTACTTC. Encoded protein: CASSSGTGSREQYF.